Below are 13 T cell receptor beta chains sequenced from a single sample in a study of lymphopenia after photon versus proton radiotherapy (dated by TCRdb to the late 2010s). Library prep was done by the immunoSEQ multiplex PCR assay. Drawn from immuneACCESS, this table holds only the in-frame rearrangements with V and J called that TCRdb kept. Clones are partly lost; checked studies trace under half to an unresolved V gene and leave the rest unexplained. For this sample there are 150,000 to 200,000 clones; less than 90% appear just once. Clones ranked in the top ten supply around 5% of the sample. Sequencing was performed on peripheral blood, taken from a patient treated with photon-based radiotherapy. These receptors came from a man between 50 and 59 years old with gastric cancer.

Regarding this clone: One end of the junction varies from germline; a read error may be responsible. The genes are TRBV30 and TRBJ2-7; D assignment may be TRBD1 or TRBD2 (5 bases each). Germline assignment: CDR1 GTSNPN and CDR2 SVGIG (reference sequence). CDR3 length: 11 residues. The DNA of the CDR3 is TGTGCCTGGAGTGTGGGGACCCAAAGTCACTTC. Protein product: CAWSVGTQSHF.

The V and J genes are TRBV10-3 and TRBJ2-7; D is unclear. In germline, CDR1 is ENHRY, CDR2 SYGVKD. The V gene lost 6 bases and the J gene lost 0 bases, with 6 bases spanning the gap. The CDR3 covers 12 residues. Written as DNA, the CDR3 is TGTGCCATCAGGGGCTACTCCTACGAGCAGTACTTC. Translating gives CAIRGYSYEQYF.

J is TRBJ2-1 and V is TRBV4-1; the match to TRBD2 covers 9 bases. This CDR3 comprises 17 residues. V lost 2 bases to trimming and J lost 3 bases; unmatched junction nucleotides: 8. Looked up from germline, CDR1 is MGHRA and CDR2 is YSYEKL. CDR3 bases: TGCGCCAGCAGCCAAACAATAGCGGGAGCCTTCTACAATGAGCAGTTCTTC. Protein product: CASSQTIAGAFYNEQFF.

The V and J genes are TRBV5-1 and TRBJ2-3, with TRBD2 identical over 9 bases. This CDR3 comprises 17 residues. The trim removed 7 bases at V and 0 bases at J, leaving 12 bases unmatched. Germline V gene lookup returns CDR1 SGHRS and CDR2 YFSETQ. The CDR3 reads CASGGRGRGTSTDTQYF. The CDR3 DNA follows: TGCGCCAGCGGCGGTCGCGGGAGGGGAACTAGCACAGATACGCAGTATTTT. Filled out from reference TRBV5-1 and TRBJ2-3, the complete variable domain reads KAGVTQTPRYLIKTRGQQVTLSCSPISGHRSVSWYQQTPGQGLQFLFEYFSETQRNKGNFPGRFSGRQFSNSRSEMNVSTLELGDSALYLCASGGRGRGTSTDTQYFGPGTRLTVL.

This chain joins TRBV15 and TRBJ1-3; D is uncertain. Germline values: CDR1 LNHNV, CDR2 YYDKDF (reference sequence). CDR3 length equals 14 residues. Trimming removed 7 bases at V and 0 bases at J, with 10 bases between. The CDR3 DNA reads as TGTGCCACCAACGCACTCACCTCTGGAAACACCATATATTTT. This sequence encodes CATNALTSGNTIYF.

This clone was observed a single time. This chain joins TRBV29-1 and TRBJ2-1; 8 nucleotides match TRBD2. The trim removed 7 bases at V and 8 bases at J, leaving 19 bases unmatched. The CDR3 contains 16 residues. The germline CDR1 and CDR2 sequences are SQVTM and ANQGSEA. CDR3 bases: TGCAGCGCCGATGGGCTAGCGGGCCACCCAGAGTATGAGCAGTTCTTC. Its protein product is CSADGLAGHPEYEQFF.

The chain combines TRBV30 with TRBJ1-2; 7 positions match TRBD1. Trimming cost V 3 bases and J 5 bases; bases outside gene matches: 12. Germline V CDR1 and CDR2: GTSNPN, SVGIG (reference sequence). The CDR3 extends over 15 amino acids. The CDR3 reads CAWRRDSINPYGYTF. The CDR3 nucleotides are TGTGCCTGGAGGAGGGACAGTATCAACCCTTATGGCTACACCTTC.

The chain combines TRBV25-1 with TRBJ2-2; D is possibly TRBD1 or TRBD2 (6 bases each). Trimming removed 4 bases at V and 4 bases at J, with 16 bases between. Per germline, CDR1 MGHDK and CDR2 SYGVNS. The CDR3 covers 16 residues. CDR3 sequence: CASSGPSGGGTGELFF. As DNA, the CDR3 is TGTGCCAGCAGTGGCCCAAGCGGAGGGGGCACCGGGGAGCTGTTTTTT.

The gene calls are TRBV7-8 and TRBJ2-1, with TRBD1 matching over 8 bases. V shed 5 bases, J shed 11 bases, and the junction held 5 bases outside the gene matches. Per the germline V gene, CDR1 is SGHVS and CDR2 is FQNEAQ. This CDR3 contains 12 residues. This CDR3 is CASSARTGKQFF. The DNA for the CDR3 is TGTGCCAGCAGCGCCCGGACAGGGAAGCAGTTCTTC.

The rearrangement uses TRBV30 and TRBJ2-3; 14 bases fit TRBD2. Germline CDR1 and CDR2: GTSNPN and SVGIG (reference sequence). The junction had 13 bases not matched to a gene; V was cut back by 0 bases and J by 5 bases. This CDR3 is 19 amino acids long. CDR3 bases: TGTGCCTGGAGTGTATTGGTTCGCGGACTAGCGGGAGGTGGAGATACGCAGTATTTT. Amino acid sequence: CAWSVLVRGLAGGGDTQYF.

The chain employs TRBV19 and TRBJ2-5; 10 nucleotides align to TRBD2. J gave up 1 base and V 3 bases, and 8 bases lay outside the gene matches. The CDR3 length is 17 residues. In germline, CDR1 is LNHDA, CDR2 SQIVND (reference sequence). The CDR3 loop is CASSMNGAGGIQETQYF. The CDR3 coding sequence is TGTGCCAGTAGTATGAATGGAGCGGGAGGGATCCAAGAGACCCAGTACTTC.

The rearrangement links TRBV6-4 to TRBJ2-3; 7 bases line up with TRBD1. This CDR3 contains 15 residues. Germline V CDR1 and CDR2: MRHNA, SNTAGT. J lost 0 bases, V lost 5 bases, and 5 bases had no gene match. This CDR3 reads CASSTQGLSTDTQYF. The CDR3 DNA sequence: TGTGCCAGCAGTACACAGGGGCTTAGCACAGATACGCAGTATTTT.

This clone occurred once. V usage is TRBV7-6 and J usage is TRBJ2-7; D unclear. Germline assignment: CDR1 SGHVS and CDR2 FNYEAQ. CDR3 size: 15 residues. V lost 5 bases and J 1 base, leaving 15 bases between the germline ends. CDR3 in amino acids: CASSPRYGDSYEQYF. The CDR3 bases are TGTGCCAGCAGCCCAAGGTATGGTGATTCCTACGAGCAGTACTTC.